This T cell receptor beta chain stems from a study of identical twins. TCRdb re-called the 5' RACE reads with MiXCR, one entry per CDR3 protein. The table has 350,000 to 400,000 distinct CDR3 sequences, approximately 9.1% seen once. Details on this clonotype: As yet, its antigen is unknown.

The V end was cut by 7 bases, the J end by 4 bases, with 19 bases between. Germline V CDR1 and CDR2: DFQATT, SNEGSKA (reference sequence). The CDR3 is 15 amino acids. Study-wide results and limits: Recombination models fit unrelated individuals' TCR alpha sharing but underestimated twins'.

The source of this sequence is a woman aged 50 to 65 in good health. This sequence joins TRBV20-1 and TRBJ1-4, with a possible D match to TRBD1 (5 bases). The sample taken for sequencing was naive T cells sorted from blood. The CDR3 protein is CSGQGRGWINEKLFF. The DNA for the CDR3 is TGCAGTGGTCAGGGCCGTGGGTGGATTAATGAAAAACTGTTTTTT.